This is a list of T cell receptor beta chains from one sample in a study of shared clonotypes between healthy human individuals. Method: immunoSEQ multiplex PCR; TCRdb's copy keeps in-frame clones and lacks some. Among 2 million to 2.5 million clones listed, 85% to 95% were seen once. Material for sequencing was naive CD4+ T cells sorted from blood. These receptors came from a man younger than 30 in good health. Each CDR3 is given with its conserved first and last residue. A D gene is named only where the DNA matches it firmly. Not all rows give a size; the values are once, few, many and, for expanded clones, a class.

J gene,V gene,clone size,D gene,CDR3 DNA,CDR3 protein
TRBJ2-7,TRBV28,-,-,TGTGCCAGCAGTTTGGCGGGGATCACGCACGAGCAGTACTTC,CASSLAGITHEQYF
TRBJ2-2,TRBV27,-,-,TGTGCCAGCAGTGTTTTCGGGGTTGAGGCCGGGGAGCTGTTTTTT,CASSVFGVEAGELFF
TRBJ1-3,TRBV18,-,-,TGTGCCAGCTCACCTTACACGCCGGACTCTGGAAACACCATATATTTT,CASSPYTPDSGNTIYF
TRBJ2-2,TRBV2,-,-,TGTGCCAGCAGAATTAACACCGGGGAGCTGTTTTTT,CASRINTGELFF
TRBJ2-5,TRBV19,-,TRBD2,TGTGCCAGTAGTATGGCGGGAGCCCCGGAGACCCAGTACTTC,CASSMAGAPETQYF
TRBJ2-5,TRBV5-4,-,-,TGTGCCAGCAGCCTGACTAGGTCAGGGGAGACCCAGTACTTC,CASSLTRSGETQYF
TRBJ2-1,TRBV7-9,-,TRBD2,TGTGCCAGCAGCTTGAGAGGGACTAGCGGGAGTTTACAGAATGAGCAGTTCTTC,CASSLRGTSGSLQNEQFF
TRBJ1-5,TRBV30,few,-,TGTGCCTGGAGTGTCCCGAGTGGTTTGAGGCCCCAGCATTTT,CAWSVPSGLRPQHF
TRBJ2-3,TRBV11-2,-,-,TGTGCCAGCAGCTTAAAAGGGGCGAGCACGGGCACAGATACGCAGTATTTT,CASSLKGASTGTDTQYF
TRBJ1-2,TRBV5-1,-,TRBD1,TGCGCCAGCAGCCCAGGACAGGGGGACTATGGCTACACCTTC,CASSPGQGDYGYTF
TRBJ1-1,TRBV7-7,-,-,TGTGCTAGCAGCTTTTTCGGGACAAACACTGAAGCTTTCTTT,CASSFFGTNTEAFF
TRBJ1-2,TRBV18,-,-,TGTGCCAGCTCACCGCCTAACTATGGCTACACCTTC,CASSPPNYGYTF
TRBJ1-1,TRBV6-5,once,TRBD1,TGTGCCAGCACCCTAGGGACAGGGGGCGAAGCTTTCTTT,CASTLGTGGEAFF
TRBJ1-1,TRBV29-1,-,-,TGCAGCGCCAGGGGAAGGCTTACGAACACTGAAGCTTTCTTT,CSARGRLTNTEAFF
TRBJ1-1,TRBV11-2,-,-,TGTGCCAGCAGCTTAGGGGCAGGGAACACTGAAGCTTTCTTT,CASSLGAGNTEAFF
TRBJ2-7,TRBV2,-,TRBD1,TGTGCCAGCAGCGACCGGACAGGAACCTACGAGCAGTACTTC,CASSDRTGTYEQYF
TRBJ2-7,TRBV6-1,-,-,TGTGCCAGCTCCCTCGTTTACGAGCAGTACTTC,CASSLVYEQYF
TRBJ1-5,TRBV7-2,-,-,TGTGCCAGCAGCTTGGGGCAGGGAGGTAAGCAGCCCCAGCATTTT,CASSLGQGGKQPQHF
TRBJ2-1,TRBV6-5,-,-,TGTGCCAGCAGCCCGACACCTCCGGTCTACAATGAGCAGTTCTTC,CASSPTPPVYNEQFF
TRBJ2-5,TRBV4-1,-,TRBD1,TGCGCCAGCAGCCTCTTTGGGACAGGTCAAGAGACCCAGTACTTC,CASSLFGTGQETQYF
TRBJ2-3,TRBV11-2,-,-,TGTGCCAGCAACACAGGGTTGGAGCAGTATTTT,CASNTGLEQYF
TRBJ1-1,TRBV4-3,-,-,TGCGCCAGCAGCCAGACCAACACGGGGGACACTGAAGCTTTCTTT,CASSQTNTGDTEAFF
TRBJ2-3,TRBV7-8,-,-,TGTGCCAGCAGCTCATCCGGGCCCCGGATAGATACGCAGTATTTT,CASSSSGPRIDTQYF
TRBJ1-2,TRBV29-1,-,-,TGCAGCGTCTTAACTGGGACCTATGGCTACACCTTC,CSVLTGTYGYTF
TRBJ2-3,TRBV30,-,TRBD1,TGTGCCTGGGACAGGGGCGGTGCGGATACGCAGTATTTT,CAWDRGGADTQYF
TRBJ1-1,TRBV12-5,-,-,TGTGCTAGTGGTTTGTCGGGGGGCACTGAAGCTTTCTTT,CASGLSGGTEAFF
TRBJ1-2,TRBV12-5,-,-,TGTGCTAGTGGTTTGGCCCCAGTCAAGGCCAACTATGGCTACACCTTC,CASGLAPVKANYGYTF
TRBJ2-7,TRBV18,-,-,TGTGCCAGCTCAGGATCCTACGAGCAGTACTTC,CASSGSYEQYF